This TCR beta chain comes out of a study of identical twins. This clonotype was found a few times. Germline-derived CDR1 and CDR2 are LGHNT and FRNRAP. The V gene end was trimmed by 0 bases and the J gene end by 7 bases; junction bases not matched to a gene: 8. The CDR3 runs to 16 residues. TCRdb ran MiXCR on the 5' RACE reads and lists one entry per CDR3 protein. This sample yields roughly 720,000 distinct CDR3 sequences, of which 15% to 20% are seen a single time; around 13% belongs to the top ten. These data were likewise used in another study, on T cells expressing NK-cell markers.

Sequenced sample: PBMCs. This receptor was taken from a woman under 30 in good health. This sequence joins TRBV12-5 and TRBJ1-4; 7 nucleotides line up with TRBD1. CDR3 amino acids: CASGLVLGRGGEKLFF. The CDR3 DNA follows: TGTGCTAGTGGTTTGGTACTTGGCAGGGGGGGTGAAAAACTGTTTTTT.